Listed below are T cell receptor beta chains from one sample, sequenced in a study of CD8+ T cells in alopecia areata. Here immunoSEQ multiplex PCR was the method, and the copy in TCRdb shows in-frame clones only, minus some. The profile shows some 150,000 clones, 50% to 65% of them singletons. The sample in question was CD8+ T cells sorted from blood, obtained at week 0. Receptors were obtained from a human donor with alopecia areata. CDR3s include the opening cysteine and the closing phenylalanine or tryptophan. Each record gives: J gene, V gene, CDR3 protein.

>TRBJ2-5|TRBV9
CASSAFEYQETQYF
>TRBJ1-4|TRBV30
CAWSAGATNEKLFF
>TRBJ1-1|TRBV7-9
CASNPGNTEAFF
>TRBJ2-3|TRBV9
CASSAISGGGRDTQYF
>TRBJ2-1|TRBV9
CASSPLAGAPNEQFF
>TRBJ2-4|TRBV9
CASSVDSANIQYF
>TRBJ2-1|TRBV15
CATSTRDRASYNEQFF
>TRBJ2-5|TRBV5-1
CASSRGQGGSQETQYF
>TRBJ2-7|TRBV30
CAWSVRTGYEQYF
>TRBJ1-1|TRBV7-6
CASSQQGTTEAFF
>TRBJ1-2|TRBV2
CASARTGTAYGYTF
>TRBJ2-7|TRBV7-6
CASSLGGQEVSYEQYF
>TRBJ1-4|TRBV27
CASSPGGASNEKLFF
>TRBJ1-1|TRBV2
CASVPNTEAFF
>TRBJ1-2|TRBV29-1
CSVERQGKAYGYTF
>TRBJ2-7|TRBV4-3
CASSQARSGPTYEQYF
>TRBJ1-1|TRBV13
CASISDRNEAFF
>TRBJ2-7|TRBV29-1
CSVEGGGSYEQYF
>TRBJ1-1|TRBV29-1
CSVEHNTEAFF
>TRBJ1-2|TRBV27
CASSRQSGGGYTF
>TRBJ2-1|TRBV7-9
CASSLPGSYNEQFF
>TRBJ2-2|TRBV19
CASSILGQGNTGELFF
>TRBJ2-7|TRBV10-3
CATGDGAYEQYF
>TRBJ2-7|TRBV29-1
CSLSTSSGAEQYF
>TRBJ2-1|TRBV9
CASSPVDRPYNEQFF
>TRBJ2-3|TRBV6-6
CASLAGNTDTQYF
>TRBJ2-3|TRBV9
CASSVGQGPTDTQYF
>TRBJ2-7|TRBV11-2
CASSSYDRPYEQYF
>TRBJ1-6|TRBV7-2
CASSRRDWGMSYNSPLHF
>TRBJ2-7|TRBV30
CAWSSGQGHYEQYF
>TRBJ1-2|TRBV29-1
CSAAGEGYGYTF
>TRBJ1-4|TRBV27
CASSLRSFQANEKLFF
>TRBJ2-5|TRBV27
CASSQGGAPQETQYF
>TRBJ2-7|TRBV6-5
CASSARQGAYEQYF
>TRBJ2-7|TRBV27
CASSPGQGYEQYF
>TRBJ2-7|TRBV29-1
CSVAAGTGSSYEQYF
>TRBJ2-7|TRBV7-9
CASIGQGYDEQYF
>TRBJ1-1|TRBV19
CASSPTVDLEAFF
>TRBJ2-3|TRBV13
CASSLGTTRGTDTQYF
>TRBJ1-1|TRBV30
CAWRPTKNTEAFF
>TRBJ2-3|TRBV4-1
CASSPPMSTDTQYF
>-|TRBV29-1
CSVVARGEQYF
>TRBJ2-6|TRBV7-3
CASSIPGQPGANVLTF
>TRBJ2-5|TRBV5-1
CASSLDGARETQYF
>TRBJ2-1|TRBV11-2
CASSHGPEQFF
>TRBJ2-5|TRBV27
CASSSRGGAETQYF
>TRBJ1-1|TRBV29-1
CSVDGGLPEAFF
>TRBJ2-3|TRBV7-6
CASSLVAVTDTQYF
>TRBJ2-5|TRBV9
CASSVGRAHDRAQYF
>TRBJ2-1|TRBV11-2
CASSQTGLDYNEQFF
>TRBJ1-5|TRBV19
CASSLGINQPQHF
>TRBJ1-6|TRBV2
CASSPGPSSYNSPLHF
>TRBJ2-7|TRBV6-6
CASSYEVGTPDIEYF